This T cell receptor (beta chain) was identified in a study of T cell responses to AZD1222 COVID-19 vaccine. Remarks on this clone: Its antigen is still unknown.

Per germline, CDR1 MDHEN and CDR2 SYDVKM. The V and J ends lost 3 bases and 3 bases respectively, with 12 bases between them. This CDR3 has 14 residues. The study, taken as a whole, reports: Close to half of spike-specific TCRs reportedly recognize unmutated variant regions.

Pooling was applied to second doses at about 4 or about 12 weeks. Profiled with immunoSEQ multiplex PCR; TCRdb holds only in-frame clones, not every one. The sample carries 90,000 to 150,000 clones, roughly 86% recorded once. This sequence joins TRBV28 and TRBJ2-7, with D hard to call. Sequences were derived from peripheral blood, sampled 28 days after the second AZD1222 dose. This clonotype was sampled from an adult who received the AZD1222 COVID-19 vaccine. The CDR3 nucleotides read TGTGCCAGCAGTTTCCCCCAAGGATACTACGAGCAGTACTTC. This gives the protein CASSFPQGYYEQYF. Supplemented by reference TRBV28 and TRBJ2-7, the full variable domain reads DVKVTQSSRYLVKRTGEKVFLECVQDMDHENMFWYRQDPGLGLRLIYFSYDVKMKEKGDIPEGYSVSREKKERFSLILESASTNQTSMYLCASSFPQGYYEQYFGPGTRLTVT.